This note documents a single T cell receptor beta chain sequence. Its antigen is as yet unknown. The data were obtained in a study of OX40 agonist ivuxolimab in advanced cancers. Study background: Patients receiving dose escalation had hepatocellular carcinoma, melanoma, renal cell or head and neck cancer. Study results and limitations: Within 6 weeks, CD4+ and CD8+ blood T cells expanded clonally at 0.1 to 3.0 mg/kg. Normalized T-cell clonal expansion was also low in a subset of nonresponders. Expanded clones were, on average, more numerous among CD8+ T cells than CD4+.

Trimming stripped 5 bases from V and 2 bases from J, with 9 bases between. CDR1 is PRHDT and CDR2 is FYEKMQ in the germline V gene (reference sequence). This CDR3 spans 13 amino acids. Some clones are missing from TCRdb's copy, which holds only in-frame ones; the method was immunoSEQ multiplex PCR. The table lists 100,000 or so clones, 89% of them singletons. The sequencing used CD4+ or CD8+ T cells sorted from blood, collected in a trial of the OX40 agonist ivuxolimab. The V and J genes are TRBV13 and TRBJ2-5; D remains unclear. This clonotype was obtained from an adult with an advanced solid tumor such as melanoma, head and neck, liver or kidney cancer. In nucleotides, the CDR3 is TGTGCCAGCAGCCTTGCTAGACAAGAGACCCAGTACTTC. This encodes CASSLARQETQYF.